A single T cell receptor (beta chain) is shown here with its context. What antigen it recognizes has not been identified. No much larger clonotype is one base removed from it; base qualities were not supplied. This sample stems from a study of Ad26.COV2.S vaccination and SARS-CoV-2 variants (dated by TCRdb to 2020 to 2023). With regard to the full study: Vaccine-arm donors were drawn from COV1001, a multicentre, randomized, double-blind, placebo-controlled phase I-IIa trial of Ad26.COV2.S in healthy adults. Dosing of Ad26.COV2.S was intramuscular, at either 5x10^10 or 1x10^11 viral particles, delivered as one shot or as two shots spaced 56 days apart. The specificity and breadth of SARS-CoV-2-reactive T cell receptors after Ad26.COV2.S vaccination were assessed by TCRbeta repertoire sequencing. A total of approximately 30 samples were included in the TCR-sequenced set, comprising some 20 Ad26.COV2.S vaccine recipients, 5 placebo recipients and 8 SARS-CoV-2 convalescent individuals. Trial participants were randomized into five groups of five: low-dose or high-dose Ad26.COV2.S given once or twice, or placebo on both occasions. Investigators remained blinded to trial group allocation during experiments and outcome assessment.

TCRbeta CDR3 regions were sequenced with the immunoSEQ Assay. After extraction, genomic DNA underwent amplification by bias-controlled multiplex PCR, followed by high-throughput sequencing. The study's processing was this. To quantify the absolute abundance of every unique TCRbeta CDR3 region, sequences were collapsed and filtered. T cell fraction was estimated by normalizing TCRbeta template counts to usable DNA, which was measured by amplifying reference genes present in all nucleated cells. Repertoire TCRs were annotated as SARS-CoV-2-specific by exact matching of V gene, CDR3 amino acid sequence and J gene to a known reactive TCR set. The reference SARS-CoV-2 TCR set was derived from MIRA and filtered for enrichment in COVID-19-positive ImmuneCODE repertoires, a step that removed public or cross-reactive TCRs. Based on the MIRA antigens, annotated TCRs were further analysed at the level of specific ORF or position within ORF. Breadth was defined as the number of annotated unique rearrangements divided by the total number of unique productive rearrangements, and depth was defined as the summed frequency of the annotated unique rearrangements. Two-sided Wilcoxon rank-sum tests were applied when comparing TCR breadth between groups. Imported from immuneACCESS, the table was reduced by TCRdb to in-frame sequences with V and J called. These copies leave out some clones; in studies compared against another copy, an unresolved V gene accounts for under half, and the cause of the remainder is not known. The DNA was the basis for D and trimming; V, J and clone size are from that table. Across this sample there are 510,000 or so clones, with roughly 87% seen only once. The ten largest clones capture around 13% of the sample.

Read against the paper, the sample's treatment or condition label means: about 20 received Ad26.COV2.S at low or high dose, single or two shots; roughly five received placebo; per-sample allocation not given. Repertoires of vaccine and placebo recipients were sequenced from samples taken on day 63 after the first injection. Between 29 July and 7 August 2020, Cohort 1b enrolled around 24 adults aged 18-55 years at one site in Boston, USA. As a vaccine, Ad26.COV2.S was a replication-incompetent adenovirus type 26 vector that expressed a prefusion-stabilized SARS-CoV-2 spike protein derived from the original Wuhan strain. Overall study results and their limits: According to the authors, total T cell responses may have been underestimated by the TCR breadth and depth analyses. After vaccination, spike-specific CD8+ and CD4+ T cell responses were reported to show substantial breadth. The study was not powered for comparison of responses between vaccine doses or regimens. Ad26.COV2.S recipients had higher spike-specific TCR breadth than placebo recipients (P = 0.0014). Vaccine and placebo recipients had similar non-spike TCR breadth, a finding consistent with the vaccine containing only spike.

This receptor was obtained from a person between 18 and 65 years old who received the Ad26.COV2.S COVID-19 vaccine or a placebo. The sample here was peripheral blood, taken in a trial of Ad26.COV2.S vaccine versus placebo.

In nucleotide form, the sequence is TGTGCCAGCAGCTTTTCCAGACCCGGGGAGCTGTTTTTT. The resulting protein is CASSFSRPGELFF. This chain is built from TRBV7-6 and TRBJ2-2, with an unclear D gene assignment. Trimming at the junction amounts to 3 bases on V and 6 bases on J, and the germline ends lie 8 bases apart. The CDR3 covers 13 residues, taking in both the cysteine and the phenylalanine. The CDR3 DNA has 39 bases and is translated from base 1. The germline V gene provides CDR1 SGHVS and CDR2 FNYEAQ.